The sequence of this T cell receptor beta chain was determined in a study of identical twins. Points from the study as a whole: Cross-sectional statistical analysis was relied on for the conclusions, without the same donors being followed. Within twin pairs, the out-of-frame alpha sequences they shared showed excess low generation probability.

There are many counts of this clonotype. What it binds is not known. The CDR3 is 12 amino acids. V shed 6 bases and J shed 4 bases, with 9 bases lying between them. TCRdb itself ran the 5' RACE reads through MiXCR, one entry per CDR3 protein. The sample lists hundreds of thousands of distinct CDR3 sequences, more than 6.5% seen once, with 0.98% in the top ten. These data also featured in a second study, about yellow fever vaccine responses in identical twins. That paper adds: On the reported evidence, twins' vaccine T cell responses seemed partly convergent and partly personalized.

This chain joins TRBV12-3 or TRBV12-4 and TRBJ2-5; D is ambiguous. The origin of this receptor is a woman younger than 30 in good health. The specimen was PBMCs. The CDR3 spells CASSTLGETQYF. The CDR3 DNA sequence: TGTGCCAGCAGCACCTTGGGAGAGACCCAGTACTTC.